Presented here are 23 T cell receptor beta chains from one specimen sequenced in a study of cytomegalovirus exposure and HLA in healthy donors. 60 Vbeta and 13 Jbeta primers were used in PCR. Libraries were prepared by immunoSEQ multiplex PCR; TCRdb keeps only in-frame clonotypes and omits some of them. Recorded for this sample: under 200,000 clones. Sequenced: PBMCs. The receptors here all came from a woman aged 18 to 35 in good health and CMV-seropositive.

V usage is TRBV5-1 and J usage is TRBJ2-5, with a possible D match to TRBD1 (6 bases). From germline, CDR1 is SGHRS and CDR2 YFSETQ. The CDR3 extends over 15 amino acids. V lost 4 bases to trimming and J lost 1 base, with 14 bases between them. This CDR3 reads CASSPPQGIQETQYF. DNA of the CDR3: TGCGCCAGCAGCCCCCCGCAGGGGATCCAAGAGACCCAGTACTTC.

The chain recombines TRBV19 with TRBJ1-5; D remains ambiguous. CDR3 length equals 15 residues. V gave up 1 base and J gave up 0 bases, with 7 bases separating them. Germline lookup yields CDR1 LNHDA and CDR2 SQIVND (reference sequence). CDR3 bases: TGTGCCAGTAGTATAGGGGCAGGTAGCAATCAGCCCCAGCATTTT. As protein: CASSIGAGSNQPQHF.

Comment on this clone: At one of its ends the junction is not consistent with the germline gene, which may arise from a read error. The chain combines TRBV7-7 with TRBJ2-5, with 12 bases identical to TRBD2. Germline CDR1 reads SSHAT; CDR2 reads FNYEAQ (reference sequence). The CDR3 has 16 amino acids. CDR3 sequence (DNA): TGTGCTAGCAGCTTATCTAGCGGGGGGGGACAAGAGACCCAGTACTTC. Protein sequence: CASSLSSGGGQETQYF.

J is TRBJ1-3 and V is TRBV6-5; D is ambiguous. Trimming pared 2 bases from V and 0 bases from J, leaving 8 bases between. This CDR3 has 15 amino acids. Looked up from germline, CDR1 is MNHEY and CDR2 is SVGAGI. The CDR3: CASSYIRSSGNTIYF. Here the CDR3 DNA reads TGTGCCAGCAGTTACATCAGAAGCTCTGGAAACACCATATATTTT.

The V call is TRBV7-9, the J call TRBJ1-2; D is unresolved. V lost 5 bases to trimming and J lost 2 bases, with 12 bases between them. CDR1 and CDR2 from the germline V gene are SEHNR and FQNEAQ (reference sequence). This CDR3 has 14 amino acids. The CDR3 reads CASSQNSLNYGYTF. The CDR3 coding sequence is TGTGCCAGCAGCCAAAACAGCCTCAACTATGGCTACACCTTC.

The chain has TRBV7-2 and TRBJ1-1, with TRBD1 matching 9 bases. The germline gives CDR1 SGHTA, CDR2 FQGNSA. After removal of 2 bases from V and 2 bases from J, the junction contained 3 bases not matched to a gene. There are 15 residues in the CDR3. The CDR3 nucleotides read TGTGCCAGCAGCTTACAGGGACAGGGTAACACTGAAGCTTTCTTT. Translating gives CASSLQGQGNTEAFF. The variable domain in full, with the rest retrieved from reference TRBV7-2 and TRBJ1-1, is GAGVSQSPSNKVTEKGKDVELRCDPISGHTALYWYRQSLGQGLEFLIYFQGNSAPDKSGLPSDRFSAERTGGSVSTLTIQRTQQEDSAVYLCASSLQGQGNTEAFFGQGTRLTVV.

Of note for this clone: The junction shows a germline mismatch at one end, possibly a read error. Other DNA variants within this sample encode the same CDR3. The gene calls are TRBV30 and TRBJ1-1, with D perhaps matching TRBD1 (5 bases). Per germline, CDR1 GTSNPN and CDR2 SVGIG (reference sequence). This CDR3 comprises 13 residues. CDR3 sequence (DNA): TGCGCCTGGACTCAGACAGTCAACACTGAAGCTTTCTTT. Protein: CAWTQTVNTEAFF.

The chain carries TRBV7-9 and TRBJ2-2; D may be TRBD1 (7 bases). Trimming took 4 bases from V and 3 from J, leaving 15 bases between them. CDR3 size: 16 residues. Germline assignment: CDR1 SEHNR and CDR2 FQNEAQ (reference sequence). CDR3 in amino acids: CASSSFRGADTGELFF. The CDR3 bases are TGTGCCAGCAGCTCGTTCAGGGGGGCCGACACCGGGGAGCTGTTTTTT.

This sequence joins TRBV18 and TRBJ1-3; D is perhaps TRBD1 (5 bases). The CDR3 runs 15 residues. V lost 4 bases and J lost 2, with 12 bases in between. CDR1 is KGHSH, CDR2 LQKENI, per germline. The CDR3 nucleotides read TGTGCCAGCTCACAATCGGGGGTTACTGGAAACACCATATATTTT. This codes for CASSQSGVTGNTIYF.

V and J are TRBV18 and TRBJ1-1; 7 bases agree with TRBD1. Germline CDR1 reads KGHSH; CDR2 reads LQKENI. The CDR3 sequence is 14 residues long. The trim removed 3 bases at V and 4 bases at J, leaving 5 bases unmatched. The CDR3 DNA reads as TGTGCCAGCTCACCCCAAGGGGGCGTCACTGAAGCTTTCTTT. This codes for CASSPQGGVTEAFF.

The CDR3 sequence: CASSWGQGAEAFF. CDR3 nucleotide sequence: TGTGCCAGCAGCTGGGGACAGGGCGCTGAAGCTTTCTTT. This chain joins TRBV7-8 and TRBJ1-1; 9 bases map to TRBD1. CDR1 is SGHVS, CDR2 FQNEAQ, per germline. The CDR3 loop spans 13 amino acids. V lost 4 bases to trimming and J lost 6 bases; unmatched junction nucleotides: 3. The full variable domain, its missing parts supplied by reference TRBV7-8 and TRBJ1-1, is GAGVSQSPRYKVAKRGQDVALRCDPISGHVSLFWYQQALGQGPEFLTYFQNEAQLDKSGLPSDRFFAERPEGSVSTLKIQRTQQEDSAVYLCASSWGQGAEAFFGQGTRLTVV.

The rearrangement uses TRBV7-9 and TRBJ1-3; no clear D gene. The CDR3 is 13 residues long. V was clipped by 8 bases and J by 0 bases, with 8 bases between them. Germline V gene data show CDR1 as SEHNR and CDR2 as FQNEAQ (reference sequence). The CDR3 loop is CASLQSSGNTIYF. The DNA of the CDR3 is TGTGCCAGCTTACAGAGCTCTGGAAACACCATATATTTT. Combining the CDR3 with reference TRBV7-9 and TRBJ1-3 gives the whole variable domain DTGVSQNPRHKITKRGQNVTFRCDPISEHNRLYWYRQTLGQGPEFLTYFQNEAQLEKSRLLSDRFSAERPKGSFSTLEIQRTEQGDSAMYLCASLQSSGNTIYFGEGSWLTVV.

The chain employs TRBV7-9 and TRBJ1-1; TRBD1 agrees at 7 bases. This CDR3 comprises 14 residues. Trimming took 1 base from V and 3 from J; bases not matched to a gene: 2. Germline V lookup: CDR1 SEHNR, CDR2 FQNEAQ (reference sequence). CDR3 sequence (DNA): TGTGCCAGCAGCTTAGGTACAGGGGACACTGAAGCTTTCTTT. The encoded protein is CASSLGTGDTEAFF. Complete variable domain (other parts from reference TRBV7-9 and TRBJ1-1): DTGVSQNPRHKITKRGQNVTFRCDPISEHNRLYWYRQTLGQGPEFLTYFQNEAQLEKSRLLSDRFSAERPKGSFSTLEIQRTEQGDSAMYLCASSLGTGDTEAFFGQGTRLTVV.

This rearrangement joins TRBV9 to TRBJ1-1, with 10 bases lining up with TRBD1. The CDR3 has 15 residues. Trimming cost V 4 bases and J 5 bases; bases outside gene matches: 8. The germline V gene has CDR1 SGDLS and CDR2 YYNGEE. The CDR3 bases are TGTGCCAGCAGCCGGGGACAGGGGTTAGAGACTGAAGCTTTCTTT. It is translated as CASSRGQGLETEAFF.

The chain joins TRBV6-5 to TRBJ2-1; D not resolved. Germline V lookup: CDR1 MNHEY, CDR2 SVGAGI. This CDR3 is built from 12 residues. V gave up 9 bases and J gave up 0 bases, with 6 bases separating them. In DNA form, the CDR3 reads TGTGCCAGTGGCAACTCCTACAATGAGCAGTTCTTC. This codes for CASGNSYNEQFF.

V gene TRBV5-5 combines with J gene TRBJ1-1, with 8 bases fitting TRBD1. The CDR3 runs to 11 residues. V was clipped by 3 bases and J by 8 bases; unmatched bases: 0. The germline CDR1 and CDR2 sequences are SGHKS and YYEKEE (reference sequence). The CDR3 DNA reads TGTGCCAGCAGCTGGACAGGGGAAGCTTTCTTT. Translating it yields CASSWTGEAFF.

This CDR3 is CASSASGGGEQFF. CDR3 coding DNA: TGTGCCAGCAGTGCTAGCGGGGGAGGAGAGCAGTTCTTC. The rearrangement joins TRBV6-4 to TRBJ2-1; 10 bases agree with TRBD2. Losses at the gene ends were 4 bases for V and 10 bases for J; bases not matched to a gene: 4. This CDR3 spans 13 amino acids. Per germline, CDR1 MRHNA and CDR2 SNTAGT.

The chain recombines TRBV7-9 with TRBJ1-3; tentative D call: TRBD1 (5 bases). Trimming took off 5 bases at V and 4 bases at J, with 15 bases between the two ends. Germline V gives CDR1 SEHNR, CDR2 FQNEAQ (reference sequence). The CDR3 contains 15 residues. The CDR3 loop is CASSVTQVPGNTIYF. In DNA, the CDR3 is TGTGCCAGCAGCGTGACACAGGTTCCGGGAAACACCATATATTTT.

CDR3 bases: TGTGCCAGCAGCTCGACTAGCTCCGAGCAGTACTTC. Translated, it gives CASSSTSSEQYF. The chain has TRBV11-3 and TRBJ2-7; 7 bases match TRBD2. The CDR3 is made up of 12 amino acids. V lost 4 bases to trimming and J lost 6 bases; unmatched junction nucleotides: 3. The germline CDR1 and CDR2 sequences are SGHNT and YENEEA.

The chain carries TRBV5-4 and TRBJ2-7, with a possible D match to TRBD1 (6 bases). The CDR3 consists of 14 residues. Germline CDR1 reads SGHNT; CDR2 reads YYREEE (reference sequence). The V end was cut by 4 bases, the J end by 1 base, with 12 bases between. The CDR3 is CASSLGTSSYEQYF. The CDR3 nucleotides are TGTGCCAGCAGCCTAGGGACATCTTCCTACGAGCAGTACTTC.

The J gene is TRBJ1-2, the V gene TRBV5-6; 7 bases map to TRBD1. The junction had 4 bases not matched to a gene; V was cut back by 4 bases and J by 4 bases. The CDR3 consists of 13 residues. CDR1 is SGHDT and CDR2 is YYEEEE in the germline V gene. CDR3 region: CASSPTGTYGYTF. The CDR3 DNA reads TGTGCCAGCAGCCCGACAGGGACCTATGGCTACACCTTC. Complete variable domain (other parts from reference TRBV5-6 and TRBJ1-2): DAGVTQSPTHLIKTRGQQVTLRCSPKSGHDTVSWYQQALGQGPQFIFQYYEEEERQRGNFPDRFSGHQFPNYSSELNVNALLLGDSALYLCASSPTGTYGYTFGSGTRLTVV.

The genes are TRBV4-1 and TRBJ2-2; tentative D call: TRBD1 (6 bases). CDR3 size: 17 residues. V lost 0 bases and J lost 6, with 17 bases in between. Germline CDR1 is MGHRA and CDR2 is YSYEKL. The CDR3 nucleotides are TGCGCCAGCAGCCAAGATGGGGGCAGGGCGCTCGCCGGGGAGCTGTTTTTT. This encodes CASSQDGGRALAGELFF.

The V gene is TRBV30, the J gene TRBJ2-7; TRBD1 might be the D (6 bases). The V end lost 2 bases, the J end lost 6 bases, and 17 bases lay between the germline ends. The CDR3 length is 14 residues. The V gene's germline CDR1 is GTSNPN and CDR2 SVGIG (reference sequence). The CDR3 here is CAWSTGIGAFEQYF. The CDR3 DNA follows: TGTGCCTGGAGTACAGGGATAGGTGCTTTCGAGCAGTACTTC.